The source of this T cell receptor beta chain is a study of T cells in tuberculosis. The CDR3 totals 12 residues. V lost 4 bases and J lost 2, with 6 bases in between. Germline V lookup: CDR1 SGHRS, CDR2 YFSETQ. As regards this clone: Its antigen is undetermined.

Using immunoSEQ multiplex PCR, the repertoire was profiled, and TCRdb retains in-frame clones only, with some absent. The data contain approximately 30,000 clones, about 97% of them seen just once; the ten biggest clones take up 6.2%. General observations from the study: Smaller alpha distances in active tuberculosis partly reflected shorter CDR3-alpha lengths.

Sequenced material: PBMCs. The source is a donor aged 10 to 29 with latent tuberculosis or without tuberculosis infection. J is TRBJ2-5 and V is TRBV5-1; no definite D call. CDR3 nucleotide sequence: TGCGCCAGCAGCCTCGTTCAAGAGACCCAGTACTTC. Translating gives CASSLVQETQYF.